The present TCR beta chain was sequenced within a study of tumor and adjacent non-tumor tissue in lung cancer. Study-level background: Stage I to III disease affected ten to eleven men and roughly 5 women aged roughly 31 to 80. Whole-study results and caveats: Shorter survival was associated with higher TCR diversity in tumors. Significantly higher TCR diversity was found in tumor than normal lung.

A modified ARM-PCR protocol with three rounds of nested PCR amplified TCRbeta. A single record per CDR3 protein comes from TCRdb applying MiXCR to the multiplex PCR reads. Here the sample spans approximately 120,000 distinct CDR3 sequences, approximately 66% being singletons. RNA was extracted from bulk tissue without any cell sorting. About this clonotype itself: Antigen unknown.

Germline V gene data show CDR1 as MDHEN and CDR2 as SYDVKM. V lost 4 bases, J lost 6 bases, and 25 bases lay in between. The CDR3 spans 18 residues. The TCR comes from a man aged 25 to 40 with non-small cell lung cancer. This chain joins TRBV28 and TRBJ2-1; unclear D gene. Sequenced material: lung tumor tissue. CDR3 loop: CASSSPKAEKSSCNEQFF. The CDR3 region has the DNA TGTGCCAGCAGTTCCCCCAAAGCTGAGAAGAGCTCATGCAATGAGCAGTTCTTC.